The rows below give T cell receptor beta chains drawn from one sample of a study of Ad26.COV2.S vaccination and SARS-CoV-2 variants. TCRdb keeps only in-frame clones here, not all; method: immunoSEQ multiplex PCR. This table holds about 350,000 clones, more than 85% found once. Material: peripheral blood, obtained in a trial of Ad26.COV2.S vaccine versus placebo. The receptor source for this set is a person between 18 and 65 years old who received the Ad26.COV2.S COVID-19 vaccine or a placebo. Each CDR3 is given with its conserved first and last residue. D genes are given only for firm matches. Not all rows give a size; the values are once, few, many and, for expanded clones, a class.

j_gene: TRBJ2-7; d_gene: NA; abundance: NA; v_gene: TRBV19; CDR3nt: TGTGCCAGTAGTATCTCGGGGGCAAGAAACGAGCAGTACTTC; CDR3aa: CASSISGARNEQYF
j_gene: TRBJ2-7; d_gene: NA; abundance: NA; v_gene: TRBV19; CDR3nt: TGTGCCAGTAGTATAGCCAGGGGCCCCTACGAGCAGTACTTC; CDR3aa: CASSIARGPYEQYF
j_gene: TRBJ2-1; d_gene: NA; abundance: NA; v_gene: TRBV3-1/TRBV3-2; CDR3nt: TGTGCCAGCAGCTACTCAGGGTTCAATGAGCAGTTCTTC; CDR3aa: CASSYSGFNEQFF
j_gene: TRBJ2-6; d_gene: NA; abundance: few; v_gene: TRBV13; CDR3nt: TGTGCCAGCAGCTCGCCGACAGCTAACTCTGGGGCCAACGTCCTGACTTTC; CDR3aa: CASSSPTANSGANVLTF
j_gene: TRBJ1-1; d_gene: NA; abundance: NA; v_gene: TRBV25-1; CDR3nt: TGTGCCAGCAGCTCTTACAGTGAAGCTTTCTTT; CDR3aa: CASSSYSEAFF
j_gene: TRBJ2-3; d_gene: NA; abundance: NA; v_gene: TRBV7-2; CDR3nt: TGTGCCAGCCTGGGCGGGGAGACAGATACGCAGTATTTT; CDR3aa: CASLGGETDTQYF
j_gene: TRBJ1-5; d_gene: TRBD1; abundance: NA; v_gene: TRBV19; CDR3nt: TGTGCCAGTAGTCCCCGACAGGGGAATCAGCCCCAGCATTTT; CDR3aa: CASSPRQGNQPQHF
j_gene: TRBJ1-5; d_gene: NA; abundance: NA; v_gene: TRBV4-1; CDR3nt: TGCGCCAGCAGCCAAAAGATCATAAATAGCAATCAGCCCCAGCATTTT; CDR3aa: CASSQKIINSNQPQHF
j_gene: TRBJ2-3; d_gene: NA; abundance: NA; v_gene: TRBV13; CDR3nt: TGTGCCAGCAGCTTAGGAGGGACCGTATGGACAGATACGCAGTATTTT; CDR3aa: CASSLGGTVWTDTQYF
j_gene: TRBJ2-5; d_gene: NA; abundance: NA; v_gene: TRBV19; CDR3nt: TGTGCCAGTAGTAACGGGGCAGGGCAAGAGACCCAGTACTTC; CDR3aa: CASSNGAGQETQYF
j_gene: TRBJ1-6; d_gene: NA; abundance: NA; v_gene: TRBV27; CDR3nt: TGTGCCAGCAGTTTAAAATTTCGGACAGCGTCTCGAACAAATTCACCCCTCCACTTT; CDR3aa: CASSLKFRTASRTNSPLHF
j_gene: TRBJ1-5; d_gene: NA; abundance: NA; v_gene: TRBV15; CDR3nt: TGTGCCACCAGCAGGGACCAAGGGCTGCCTCAGCCCCAGCATTTT; CDR3aa: CATSRDQGLPQPQHF
j_gene: TRBJ1-2; d_gene: NA; abundance: NA; v_gene: TRBV29-1; CDR3nt: TGCAGCGTTTTAGGGGGGTTTGATGGCTACACCTTC; CDR3aa: CSVLGGFDGYTF
j_gene: TRBJ2-7; d_gene: TRBD1; abundance: NA; v_gene: TRBV6-5; CDR3nt: TGTGCCAGCAGCCGCCTAGACAGGGTGTATAACGAGCAGTACTTC; CDR3aa: CASSRLDRVYNEQYF
j_gene: TRBJ1-1; d_gene: TRBD1; abundance: NA; v_gene: TRBV27; CDR3nt: TGTGCCAGCAGTTTAATGGGACAGGGAAACACTGAAGCTTTCTTT; CDR3aa: CASSLMGQGNTEAFF
j_gene: TRBJ2-3; d_gene: NA; abundance: NA; v_gene: TRBV7-3; CDR3nt: TGTGCCAGCAGCTCGGTCAGGGGAGATACGCAGTATTTT; CDR3aa: CASSSVRGDTQYF
j_gene: TRBJ1-6; d_gene: NA; abundance: NA; v_gene: TRBV28; CDR3nt: TGTGCCAGCAGTTTATCTGACTATAATTCACCCCTCCACTTT; CDR3aa: CASSLSDYNSPLHF
j_gene: TRBJ2-4; d_gene: NA; abundance: NA; v_gene: TRBV6-1; CDR3nt: TGTGCCAGCAGTGAAGCTCATAAAAACATTCAGTACTTC; CDR3aa: CASSEAHKNIQYF
j_gene: TRBJ2-2; d_gene: TRBD1; abundance: once; v_gene: TRBV9; CDR3nt: TGTGCCAGCAGCTATAAACAGGGGGACACCGGGGAGCTGTTTTTT; CDR3aa: CASSYKQGDTGELFF
j_gene: TRBJ2-5; d_gene: TRBD1; abundance: NA; v_gene: TRBV11-3; CDR3nt: TGTGCCAGCAGCTCCGGGACAGGGAATCAAGAGACCCAGTACTTC; CDR3aa: CASSSGTGNQETQYF
j_gene: TRBJ2-3; d_gene: TRBD2; abundance: NA; v_gene: TRBV10-3; CDR3nt: TGTGCCATCAGTGATCCGGGACTAGCGGGAGGGAGCACAGATACGCAGTATTTT; CDR3aa: CAISDPGLAGGSTDTQYF
j_gene: TRBJ2-5; d_gene: NA; abundance: NA; v_gene: TRBV19; CDR3nt: TGTGCCAGTAGTATGGACCAGCAAGAGACCCAGTACTTC; CDR3aa: CASSMDQQETQYF
j_gene: TRBJ2-1; d_gene: NA; abundance: NA; v_gene: TRBV12-3/TRBV12-4; CDR3nt: TGTGCCAGCAGTTTAGCTGGAGGGACAGTGGTCTTC; CDR3aa: CASSLAGGTVVF
j_gene: TRBJ2-5; d_gene: NA; abundance: NA; v_gene: TRBV28; CDR3nt: TGTGCCAGCAAACCCTCCCAGGGGGGGCGCTGGGAAGAGACCCAGTACTTC; CDR3aa: CASKPSQGGRWEETQYF
j_gene: TRBJ1-5; d_gene: NA; abundance: NA; v_gene: TRBV5-1; CDR3nt: TGCGCCAGCAGCCCGGGACCAGTGTATAGCAATCAGCCCCAGCATTTT; CDR3aa: CASSPGPVYSNQPQHF
j_gene: TRBJ2-7; d_gene: NA; abundance: NA; v_gene: TRBV3-1/TRBV3-2; CDR3nt: TGTGCCAGCAGCTCGGGACGGAACTCCTACGAGCAGTACTTC; CDR3aa: CASSSGRNSYEQYF
j_gene: TRBJ1-2; d_gene: NA; abundance: NA; v_gene: TRBV5-1; CDR3nt: TGCGCCAGCAGCTTGGCGGCAGGTACTAACTATGGCTACACCTTC; CDR3aa: CASSLAAGTNYGYTF
j_gene: TRBJ2-1; d_gene: NA; abundance: NA; v_gene: TRBV6-6; CDR3nt: TGTGCCAGCAGCCAAGGGAATGAGCAGTTCTTC; CDR3aa: CASSQGNEQFF
j_gene: TRBJ2-1; d_gene: TRBD2; abundance: NA; v_gene: TRBV5-5; CDR3nt: TGTGCCAGCAGCCGTACTAGCGGGGGCGGCAATGAGCAGTTCTTC; CDR3aa: CASSRTSGGGNEQFF
j_gene: TRBJ1-6; d_gene: NA; abundance: NA; v_gene: TRBV20-1; CDR3nt: TGCAGTGCTCGTGGTGAGAGCTCCTATAATTCACCCCTCCACTTT; CDR3aa: CSARGESSYNSPLHF
j_gene: TRBJ1-2; d_gene: TRBD1; abundance: NA; v_gene: TRBV5-4; CDR3nt: TGTGCCAGCAGCCGAGAGGGGGCGAAGGACTATGGCTACACCTTC; CDR3aa: CASSREGAKDYGYTF
j_gene: TRBJ2-5; d_gene: NA; abundance: NA; v_gene: TRBV15; CDR3nt: TGTGCCACCACGCGCCGGGGGGAGACCCAGTACTTC; CDR3aa: CATTRRGETQYF
j_gene: TRBJ2-5; d_gene: TRBD2; abundance: NA; v_gene: TRBV7-2; CDR3nt: TGTGCCAGCAGTACTAGCGGGGGGGCGACCAGGGAGACCCAGTACTTC; CDR3aa: CASSTSGGATRETQYF
j_gene: TRBJ2-7; d_gene: TRBD1; abundance: NA; v_gene: TRBV5-4; CDR3nt: TGTGCCAGCAGCCGGGACAGGGACTACGAGCAGTACTTC; CDR3aa: CASSRDRDYEQYF
j_gene: TRBJ1-4; d_gene: NA; abundance: NA; v_gene: TRBV12-2; CDR3nt: TGTGCAAGTCCTACCGCCGGGCCCCGAAATGAAAAACTGTTTTTT; CDR3aa: CASPTAGPRNEKLFF
j_gene: TRBJ2-7; d_gene: NA; abundance: NA; v_gene: TRBV28; CDR3nt: TGTGCCAGCAGTTTAGTTTCCGGCTACGAGCAGTACTTC; CDR3aa: CASSLVSGYEQYF
j_gene: TRBJ2-7; d_gene: NA; abundance: NA; v_gene: TRBV13; CDR3nt: TGTGCCAGCAGCGGAACAGGGAATCCCTACGAGCAGTACTTC; CDR3aa: CASSGTGNPYEQYF
j_gene: TRBJ2-7; d_gene: TRBD1; abundance: NA; v_gene: TRBV5-6; CDR3nt: TGTGCCAGCAGCCCACTAGACAGGGATAAGAACGAGCAGTACTTC; CDR3aa: CASSPLDRDKNEQYF
j_gene: TRBJ2-7; d_gene: NA; abundance: NA; v_gene: TRBV7-8; CDR3nt: TGTGCCAGCAGCTCGACGGCAGTGGACGACGAGCAGTACTTC; CDR3aa: CASSSTAVDDEQYF
j_gene: TRBJ1-4; d_gene: NA; abundance: NA; v_gene: TRBV28; CDR3nt: TGTGCCAGCAGTTGGCCCGCAACTAATGAAAAACTGTTTTTT; CDR3aa: CASSWPATNEKLFF
j_gene: TRBJ2-5; d_gene: TRBD2; abundance: NA; v_gene: TRBV5-4; CDR3nt: TGTGCCAGCAGCAAGACTAGCGGGCAAGAGACCCAGTACTTC; CDR3aa: CASSKTSGQETQYF
j_gene: TRBJ1-5; d_gene: NA; abundance: NA; v_gene: TRBV4-2; CDR3nt: TGTGCCAGCAGCCAACGCGACAGTAATCAGCCCCAGCATTTT; CDR3aa: CASSQRDSNQPQHF